These 19 T cell receptor beta chains were sequenced from one sample in a study of identical twins. Each CDR3 protein gets one entry after TCRdb re-called the 5' RACE reads with MiXCR. This sample yields 350,000 to 400,000 distinct CDR3 sequences, of which 7% to 9.5% are seen a single time; 7.5% to 9.5% belongs to the top ten. The specimen sequenced was naive T cells sorted from blood. The receptors originated from a woman aged 45-60 years in good health.

The rearrangement links TRBV19 to TRBJ2-1; a weak D match, TRBD1 (6 bases). The CDR3 length is 11 residues. Trimming removed 11 bases at V and 4 bases at J, with 9 bases between. The germline gives CDR1 LNHDA, CDR2 SQIVND (reference sequence). CDR3 DNA: TGTGCCTGTGGGACATACAATGAGCAGTTCTTC. This sequence encodes CACGTYNEQFF.

The V gene is TRBV5-4, the J gene TRBJ2-2, with 9 bases that match TRBD2. Unmatched junction bases numbered 7, after V lost 4 bases and J lost 6 bases. From germline, CDR1 is SGHNT and CDR2 YYREEE (reference sequence). This CDR3 has 15 amino acids. The CDR3 DNA follows: TGTGCCAGCAGCGTCGGACTAGCGACCGCCGGGGAGCTGTTTTTT. This translates into CASSVGLATAGELFF.

This clonotype was seen at least ten times. The chain recombines TRBV9 with TRBJ2-1, with 12 bases lining up with TRBD2. Germline values: CDR1 SGDLS, CDR2 YYNGEE. Trimming removed 2 bases from V and 9 bases from J; junction bases left unmatched: 6. The CDR3 has 15 residues. In nucleotides, the CDR3 is TGTGCCAGCAGCGTCTCTAGCGGGAGGGCCCTTGAGCAGTTCTTC. Translated: CASSVSSGRALEQFF. Filled out from reference TRBV9 and TRBJ2-1, the complete variable domain reads DSGVTQTPKHLITATGQRVTLRCSPRSGDLSVYWYQQSLDQGLQFLIQYYNGEERAKGNILERFSAQQFPDLHSELNLSSLELGDSALYFCASSVSSGRALEQFFGPGTRLTVL.

The J gene is TRBJ1-1, the V gene TRBV10-3; 10 bases are shared with TRBD1. Germline V CDR1 and CDR2: ENHRY, SYGVKD. There are 16 residues in the CDR3. V lost 4 bases to trimming and J lost 0 bases; unmatched junction nucleotides: 5. This CDR3 reads CAISGGQGSMNTEAFF. CDR3 DNA sequence: TGTGCCATCAGTGGGGGACAGGGGAGTATGAACACTGAAGCTTTCTTT.

This clonotype was seen repeatedly, ten times or more. The rearrangement links TRBV12-3 or TRBV12-4 to TRBJ2-2, with 8 bases matching TRBD1. The CDR3 runs 15 residues. V lost 5 bases to trimming and J lost 7 bases; unmatched junction nucleotides: 9. The CDR3 reads CASSAAGGAVGELFF. The CDR3 bases are TGTGCCAGCAGTGCCGCAGGGGGCGCGGTCGGGGAGCTGTTTTTT.

CDR3 nucleotides: TGTGCCAGCAGCCAAGATAACCGGGACAGGGGGCGCGGGACTGAAGCTTTCTTT. It codes for CASSQDNRDRGRGTEAFF. The genes are TRBV4-2 and TRBJ1-1; 12 nucleotides match TRBD1. Germline V CDR1 and CDR2: LGHNA, YNFKEQ. V was clipped by 0 bases and J by 5 bases; unmatched bases: 10. CDR3 size: 18 residues.

The chain uses TRBV27 and TRBJ1-6; the match to TRBD1 covers 8 bases. The junction had 5 bases not matched to a gene; V was cut back by 11 bases and J by 5 bases. The CDR3 length is 13 residues. The germline gives CDR1 MNHEY, CDR2 SMNVEV (reference sequence). The DNA for the CDR3 is TGTGCCGCAGGGGGCGGAAATAATTCACCCCTCCACTTT. Its protein product is CAAGGGNNSPLHF.

A few counts support this clonotype. J is TRBJ1-1 and V is TRBV7-9; TRBD1 agrees at 7 bases. Germline V lookup: CDR1 SEHNR, CDR2 FQNEAQ (reference sequence). With V trimmed by 0 bases and J by 9 bases, 10 bases remained unmatched. CDR3 length equals 15 residues. CDR3 sequence reads: CASSLAETDRDKAFF. Here the CDR3 DNA reads TGTGCCAGCAGCTTAGCGGAAACCGACAGGGATAAAGCTTTCTTT.

This clonotype has a count of ten or more. The chain links TRBV6-5 to TRBJ2-2; D not certain. V was cut by 8 bases and J by 4 bases, with 14 bases left in between. CDR1 is MNHEY, CDR2 SVGAGI, per germline. This CDR3 has 14 amino acids. Here the CDR3 reads CASAYFAVTGELFF. CDR3 nucleotides: TGTGCCAGCGCATACTTTGCGGTCACCGGGGAGCTGTTTTTT.

V usage is TRBV20-1 and J usage is TRBJ2-4; tentatively, D is TRBD1 or TRBD2 (5 bases each). The germline CDR1 and CDR2 sequences are DFQATT and SNEGSKA (reference sequence). There are 17 residues in the CDR3. V lost 3 bases and J 0 bases, leaving 18 bases between the germline ends. This chain's CDR3 is CSASEFPGRLAKNIQYF. CDR3 DNA: TGCAGTGCTAGTGAATTCCCGGGACGGCTAGCCAAAAACATTCAGTACTTC.

The chain's CDR3 is CSVESDKASGAGQETQYF. The CDR3 bases are TGCAGCGTTGAAAGTGACAAGGCCAGCGGAGCGGGGCAAGAGACCCAGTACTTC. V gene TRBV29-1 combines with J gene TRBJ2-5; 7 bases align to TRBD2. Unmatched junction bases numbered 17, after V lost 2 bases and J lost 2 bases. Germline V gene sequence: CDR1 SQVTM, CDR2 ANQGSEA. The CDR3 is made up of 18 amino acids. The complete variable domain, with remaining parts taken from reference TRBV29-1 and TRBJ2-5, reads SAVISQKPSRDICQRGTSLTIQCQVDSQVTMMFWYRQQPGQSLTLIATANQGSEATYESGFVIDKFPISRPNLTFSTLTVSNMSPEDSSIYLCSVESDKASGAGQETQYFGPGTRLLVL.

There are a few counts of this clonotype. This chain links TRBV19 with TRBJ1-1, with D tentatively TRBD1 (6 bases). The CDR3 extends over 15 amino acids. Looked up from germline, CDR1 is LNHDA and CDR2 is SQIVND (reference sequence). With 5 bases removed from V and 0 bases from J, the gap between germline ends came to 13 bases. The DNA for the CDR3 is TGTGCCAGTAGTCCTGGACAGTTTTTGAACACTGAAGCTTTCTTT. It specifies CASSPGQFLNTEAFF.

The V gene is TRBV12-3 or TRBV12-4, the J gene TRBJ1-5; D not certain. V lost 6 bases to trimming and J lost 5 bases, with 11 bases between them. The CDR3 totals 13 residues. This chain's CDR3 is CASRPQFDQPQHF. The CDR3 region has the DNA TGTGCCAGCAGGCCCCAGTTCGATCAGCCCCAGCATTTT.

The V call is TRBV5-6, the J call TRBJ2-4; D perhaps matches TRBD1 (6 bases). Trimming removed 4 bases at V and 7 bases at J, with 15 bases between. Germline V CDR1 and CDR2: SGHDT, YYEEEE. The CDR3 is made up of 14 amino acids. CDR3 in amino acids: CASSPQGSLNIQYF. The CDR3 nucleotides read TGTGCCAGCAGCCCGCAGGGGAGTTTGAACATTCAGTACTTC.

In this sample, this clonotype turned up many times. V usage is TRBV24-1 and J usage is TRBJ2-2, with 7 bases matching TRBD2. The CDR3 length is 14 residues. Trimming removed 8 bases from V and 5 bases from J; junction bases left unmatched: 7. CDR1 and CDR2 from the germline V gene are KGHDR and SFDVKD. This CDR3 reads CATNGLEGTGELFF. In DNA, the CDR3 is TGTGCCACCAACGGACTAGAAGGTACCGGGGAGCTGTTTTTT.

This clonotype occurred a few times. The genes are TRBV12-3 or TRBV12-4 and TRBJ2-3; TRBD2 matches 14 bases. This CDR3 has 17 residues. After removal of 7 bases from V and 4 bases from J, the junction contained 10 bases not matched to a gene. Here the CDR3 reads CASTKTSGRAGADTQYF. The CDR3 region has the DNA TGTGCCAGCACCAAGACTAGCGGGAGGGCCGGCGCAGATACGCAGTATTTT.

This clonotype was detected only a few times. V gene TRBV30 combines with J gene TRBJ2-7; D is unclear. Germline CDR1 and CDR2: GTSNPN and SVGIG (reference sequence). V dropped 3 bases and J dropped 2 bases, with 5 bases sitting between them. This CDR3 has 11 amino acids. The CDR3 DNA sequence: TGTGCCTGGAGCCCGGCCTACGAGCAGTACTTC. Translating it yields CAWSPAYEQYF.

In this sample, this clonotype turned up many times. This chain uses TRBV11-2 with TRBJ2-2; D is uncertain. In germline, CDR1 is SGHAT, CDR2 FQNNGV. There are 12 residues in the CDR3. The germline V and J ends were trimmed by 5 bases and 7 bases, with 8 bases remaining between them. The CDR3 sequence is CASSPRLGELFF. In nucleotides, the CDR3 is TGTGCCAGCAGCCCCCGACTCGGGGAGCTGTTTTTT.

On this clonotype itself: A much more abundant neighbour one base away suggests this may be a read error. The gene calls are TRBV20-1 and TRBJ2-1, with D unresolved. From germline, CDR1 is DFQATT and CDR2 SNEGSKA (reference sequence). This CDR3 comprises 12 residues. The CDR3 DNA reads as TGCAGTGCTCCGTCACCCATCAATGACCAGTTCTTC. It is translated as CSAPSPINDQFF.